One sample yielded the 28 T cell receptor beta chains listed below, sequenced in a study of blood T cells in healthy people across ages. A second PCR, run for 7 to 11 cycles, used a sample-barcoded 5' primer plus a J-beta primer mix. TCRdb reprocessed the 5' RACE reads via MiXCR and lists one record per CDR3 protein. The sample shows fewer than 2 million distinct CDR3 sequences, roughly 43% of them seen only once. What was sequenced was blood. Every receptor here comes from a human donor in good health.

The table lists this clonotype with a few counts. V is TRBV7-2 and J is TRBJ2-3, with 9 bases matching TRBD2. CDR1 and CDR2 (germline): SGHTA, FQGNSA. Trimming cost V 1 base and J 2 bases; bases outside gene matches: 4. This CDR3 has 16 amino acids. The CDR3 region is CASSLVGGGATDTQYF. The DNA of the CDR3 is TGTGCCAGCAGCTTAGTCGGCGGGGGGGCCACAGATACGCAGTATTTT.

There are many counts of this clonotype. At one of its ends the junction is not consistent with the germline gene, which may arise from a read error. As DNA, the CDR3 is TGTGCCAGCAGCCGGGATTCCCTCTACGAGCAGTACTTC. Translating it yields CASSRDSLYEQYF. The chain uses TRBV5-1 and TRBJ2-7, with TRBD2 as a possible D gene (5 bases). Per germline, CDR1 SGHRS and CDR2 YFSETQ. The CDR3 extends over 13 amino acids.

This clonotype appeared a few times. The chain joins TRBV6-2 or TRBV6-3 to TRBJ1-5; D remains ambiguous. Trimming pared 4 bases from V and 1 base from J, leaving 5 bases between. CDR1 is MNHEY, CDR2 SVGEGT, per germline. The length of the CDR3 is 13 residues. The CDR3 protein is CASSWHSNQPQHF. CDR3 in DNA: TGTGCCAGCAGTTGGCACAGCAATCAGCCCCAGCATTTT.

CDR3 DNA: TGTGCCCAACGGACTAGCGGGTCAGATACGCAGTATTTT. The encoded protein is CAQRTSGSDTQYF. V is TRBV30 and J is TRBJ2-3; 11 nucleotides match TRBD2. Germline V CDR1 and CDR2: GTSNPN, SVGIG (reference sequence). The CDR3 runs 13 residues. The junction had 5 bases not matched to a gene; V was cut back by 8 bases and J by 4 bases.

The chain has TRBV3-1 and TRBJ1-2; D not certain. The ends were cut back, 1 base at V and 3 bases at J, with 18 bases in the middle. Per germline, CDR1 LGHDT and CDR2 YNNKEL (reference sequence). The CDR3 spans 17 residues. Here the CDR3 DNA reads TGTGCCAGCAGCCAAGTAAGGGCAGGCTTCGGGTACTATGGCTACACCTTC. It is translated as CASSQVRAGFGYYGYTF. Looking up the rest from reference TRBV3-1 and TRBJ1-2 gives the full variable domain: DTAVSQTPKYLVTQMGNDKSIKCEQNLGHDTMYWYKQDSKKFLKIMFSYNNKELIINETVPNRFSPKSPDKAHLNLHINSLELGDSAVYFCASSQVRAGFGYYGYTFGSGTRLTVV.

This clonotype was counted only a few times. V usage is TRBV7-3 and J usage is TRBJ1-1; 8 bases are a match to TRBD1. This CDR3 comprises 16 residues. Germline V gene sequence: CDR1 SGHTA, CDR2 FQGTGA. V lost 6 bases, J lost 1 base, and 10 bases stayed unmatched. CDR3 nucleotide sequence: TGTGCCAGCAGGTTCACTCCGGGACAGGAGAACACTGAAGCTTTCTTT. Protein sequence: CASRFTPGQENTEAFF. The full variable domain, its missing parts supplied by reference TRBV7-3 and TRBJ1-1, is GAGVSQTPSNKVTEKGKYVELRCDPISGHTALYWYRQSLGQGPEFLIYFQGTGAADDSGLPNDRFFAVRPEGSVSTLKIQRTERGDSAVYLCASRFTPGQENTEAFFGQGTRLTVV.

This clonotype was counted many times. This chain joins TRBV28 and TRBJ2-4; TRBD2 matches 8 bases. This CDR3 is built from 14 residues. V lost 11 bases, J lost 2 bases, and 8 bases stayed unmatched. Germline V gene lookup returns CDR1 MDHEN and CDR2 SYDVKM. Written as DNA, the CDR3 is TGTGCCTCCTCGGGAGGGTGGCCCAAAAACATTCAGTACTTC. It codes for CASSGGWPKNIQYF.

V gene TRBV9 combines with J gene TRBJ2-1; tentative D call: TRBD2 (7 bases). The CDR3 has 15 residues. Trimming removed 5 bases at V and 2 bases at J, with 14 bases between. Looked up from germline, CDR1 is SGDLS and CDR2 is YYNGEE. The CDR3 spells CASSARGGTYNEQFF. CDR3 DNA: TGTGCCAGCAGTGCGAGGGGGGGTACCTACAATGAGCAGTTCTTC. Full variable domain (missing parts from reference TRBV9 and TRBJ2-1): DSGVTQTPKHLITATGQRVTLRCSPRSGDLSVYWYQQSLDQGLQFLIQYYNGEERAKGNILERFSAQQFPDLHSELNLSSLELGDSALYFCASSARGGTYNEQFFGPGTRLTVL.

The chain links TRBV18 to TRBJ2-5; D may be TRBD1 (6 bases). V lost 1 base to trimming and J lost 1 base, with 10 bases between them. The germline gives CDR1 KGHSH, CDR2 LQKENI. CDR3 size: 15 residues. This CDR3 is CASSPRGRSQETQYF. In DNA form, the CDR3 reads TGTGCCAGCTCACCACGGGGGCGGAGCCAAGAGACCCAGTACTTC.

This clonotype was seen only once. The CDR3 DNA reads as TGCAGCGTTGAAGACGGAAACACCATATATTTT. Its translation: CSVEDGNTIYF. The chain employs TRBV29-1 and TRBJ1-3; no reliable D call. Germline values: CDR1 SQVTM, CDR2 ANQGSEA. V was shortened by 0 bases and J by 4 bases, with 1 base between the two germline ends. The CDR3 is 11 residues long.

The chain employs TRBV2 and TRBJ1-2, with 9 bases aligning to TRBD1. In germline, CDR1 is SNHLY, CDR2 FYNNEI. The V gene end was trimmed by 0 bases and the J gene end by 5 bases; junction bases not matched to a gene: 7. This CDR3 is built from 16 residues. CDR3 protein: CASSEARPGTGYGYTF. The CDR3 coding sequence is TGTGCCAGCAGTGAAGCTCGACCCGGGACAGGGTATGGCTACACCTTC.

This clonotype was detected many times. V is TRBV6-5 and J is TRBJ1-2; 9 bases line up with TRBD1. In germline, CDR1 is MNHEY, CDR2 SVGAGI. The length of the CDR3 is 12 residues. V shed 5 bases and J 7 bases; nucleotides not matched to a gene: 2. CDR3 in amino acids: CASSTGGFGYTF. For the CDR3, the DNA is TGTGCCAGCAGTACAGGGGGCTTTGGCTACACCTTC.

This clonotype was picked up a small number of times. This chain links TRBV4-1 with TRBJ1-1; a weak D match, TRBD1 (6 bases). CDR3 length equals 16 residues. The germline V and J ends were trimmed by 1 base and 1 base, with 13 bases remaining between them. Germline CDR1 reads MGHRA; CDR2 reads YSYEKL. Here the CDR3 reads CASSQGKGQPNTEAFF. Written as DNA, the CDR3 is TGCGCCAGCAGCCAAGGTAAGGGACAACCGAACACTGAAGCTTTCTTT.

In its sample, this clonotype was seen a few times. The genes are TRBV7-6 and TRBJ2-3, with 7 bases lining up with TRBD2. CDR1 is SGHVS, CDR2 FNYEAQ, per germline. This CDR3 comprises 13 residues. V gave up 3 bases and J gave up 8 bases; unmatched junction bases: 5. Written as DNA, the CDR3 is TGTGCCAGCAGCTTGGCGGGGGACTCTACGCAGTATTTT. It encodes CASSLAGDSTQYF. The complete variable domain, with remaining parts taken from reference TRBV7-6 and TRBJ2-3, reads GAGVSQSPRYKVTKRGQDVALRCDPISGHVSLYWYRQALGQGPEFLTYFNYEAQQDKSGLPNDRFSAERPEGSISTLTIQRTEQRDSAMYRCASSLAGDSTQYFGPGTRLTVL.

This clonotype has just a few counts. The CDR3 region is CASSLNQPYEQYF. In DNA form, the CDR3 reads TGTGCCAGCAGCTTAAATCAGCCCTACGAGCAGTACTTC. The chain recombines TRBV3-1 with TRBJ2-4; D is unclear. The end of the DNA aligns better with TRBJ2-7, so the J call may be wrong. CDR1 and CDR2 from the germline V gene are LGHDT and YNNKEL (reference sequence). The CDR3 runs to 13 residues.

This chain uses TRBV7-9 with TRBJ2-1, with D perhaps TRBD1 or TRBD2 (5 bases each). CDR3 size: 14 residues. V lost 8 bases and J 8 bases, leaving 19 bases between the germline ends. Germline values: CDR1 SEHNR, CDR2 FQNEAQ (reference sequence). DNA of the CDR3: TGTGCCAGCGCATGGGACCGAGGAGCCTATGAGCAGTTCTTC. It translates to CASAWDRGAYEQFF. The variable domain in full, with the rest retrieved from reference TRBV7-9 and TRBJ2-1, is DTGVSQNPRHKITKRGQNVTFRCDPISEHNRLYWYRQTLGQGPEFLTYFQNEAQLEKSRLLSDRFSAERPKGSFSTLEIQRTEQGDSAMYLCASAWDRGAYEQFFGPGTRLTVL.

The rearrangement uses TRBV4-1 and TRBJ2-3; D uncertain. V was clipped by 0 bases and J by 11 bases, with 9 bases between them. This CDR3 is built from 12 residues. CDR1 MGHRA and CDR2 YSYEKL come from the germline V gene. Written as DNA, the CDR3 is TGCGCCAGCAGCCAAGATTTAAGGATGCAGTATTTT. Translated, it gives CASSQDLRMQYF.

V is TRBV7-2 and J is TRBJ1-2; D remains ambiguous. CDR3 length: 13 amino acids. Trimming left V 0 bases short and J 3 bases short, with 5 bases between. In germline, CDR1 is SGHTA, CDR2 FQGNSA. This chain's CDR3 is CASSLAEHYGYTF. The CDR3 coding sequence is TGTGCCAGCAGCTTAGCGGAGCACTATGGCTACACCTTC.

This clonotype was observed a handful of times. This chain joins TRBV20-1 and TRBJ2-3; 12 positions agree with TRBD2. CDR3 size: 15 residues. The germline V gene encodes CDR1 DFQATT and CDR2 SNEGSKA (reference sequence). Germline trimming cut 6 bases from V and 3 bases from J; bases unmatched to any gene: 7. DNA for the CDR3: TGCAGTGCGGGGAGGACTAGCGGGGCAACAGATACGCAGTATTTT. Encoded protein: CSAGRTSGATDTQYF.

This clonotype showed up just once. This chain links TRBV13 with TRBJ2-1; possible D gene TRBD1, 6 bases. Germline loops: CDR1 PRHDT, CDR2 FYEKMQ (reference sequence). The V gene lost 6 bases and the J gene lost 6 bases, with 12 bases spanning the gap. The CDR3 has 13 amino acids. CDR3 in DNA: TGTGCCAGCAGACAGACAGGTGCCAATGAGCAGTTCTTC. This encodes CASRQTGANEQFF.

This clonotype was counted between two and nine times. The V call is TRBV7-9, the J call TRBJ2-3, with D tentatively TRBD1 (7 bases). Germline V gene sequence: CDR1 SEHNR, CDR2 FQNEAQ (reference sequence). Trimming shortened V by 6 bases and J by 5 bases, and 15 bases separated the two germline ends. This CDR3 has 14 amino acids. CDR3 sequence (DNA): TGTGCCAGCAGGGAGGGGGCGGTTCAAGATACGCAGTATTTT. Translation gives CASREGAVQDTQYF.

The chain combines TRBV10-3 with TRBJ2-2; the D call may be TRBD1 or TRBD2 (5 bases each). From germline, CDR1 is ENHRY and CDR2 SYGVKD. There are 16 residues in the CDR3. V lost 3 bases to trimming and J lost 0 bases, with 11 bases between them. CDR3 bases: TGTGCCATCAGTGAAAGGGACGCCGCGAACACCGGGGAGCTGTTTTTT. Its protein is CAISERDAANTGELFF.

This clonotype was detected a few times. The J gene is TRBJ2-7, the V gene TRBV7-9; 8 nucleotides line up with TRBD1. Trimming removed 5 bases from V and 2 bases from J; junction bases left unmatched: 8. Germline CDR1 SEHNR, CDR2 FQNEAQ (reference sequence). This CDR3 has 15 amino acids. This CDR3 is CASSGGQGPPYEQYF. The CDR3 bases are TGTGCCAGCAGCGGAGGACAGGGTCCCCCCTACGAGCAGTACTTC.

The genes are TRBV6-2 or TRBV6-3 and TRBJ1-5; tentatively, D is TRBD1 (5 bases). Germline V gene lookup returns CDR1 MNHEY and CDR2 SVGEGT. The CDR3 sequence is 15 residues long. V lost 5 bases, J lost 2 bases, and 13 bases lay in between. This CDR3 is CASSPGMVGNQPQHF. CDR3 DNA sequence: TGTGCCAGCAGTCCAGGGATGGTGGGCAATCAGCCCCAGCATTTT.

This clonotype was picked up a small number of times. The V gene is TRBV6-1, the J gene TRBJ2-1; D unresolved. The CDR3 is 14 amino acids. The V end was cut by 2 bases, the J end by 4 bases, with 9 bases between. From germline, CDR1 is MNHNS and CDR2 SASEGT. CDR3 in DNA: TGTGCCAGCAGTGAATATGCAGCGTACAATGAGCAGTTCTTC. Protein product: CASSEYAAYNEQFF.

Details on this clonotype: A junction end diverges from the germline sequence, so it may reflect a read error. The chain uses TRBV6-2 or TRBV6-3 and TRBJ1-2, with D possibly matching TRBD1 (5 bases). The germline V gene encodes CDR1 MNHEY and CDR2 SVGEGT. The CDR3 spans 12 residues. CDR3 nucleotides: TGTGCCAGCACGGACACTAACCATGGCTACACCTTC. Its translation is CASTDTNHGYTF.

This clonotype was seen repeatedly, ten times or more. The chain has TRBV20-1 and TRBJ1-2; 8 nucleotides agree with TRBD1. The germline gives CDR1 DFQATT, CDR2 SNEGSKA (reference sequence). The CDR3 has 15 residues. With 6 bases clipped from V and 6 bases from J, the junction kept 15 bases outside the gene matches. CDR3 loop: CSALQGVGTHHGYTF. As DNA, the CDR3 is TGCAGTGCGTTACAGGGGGTAGGAACTCATCATGGCTACACCTTC.

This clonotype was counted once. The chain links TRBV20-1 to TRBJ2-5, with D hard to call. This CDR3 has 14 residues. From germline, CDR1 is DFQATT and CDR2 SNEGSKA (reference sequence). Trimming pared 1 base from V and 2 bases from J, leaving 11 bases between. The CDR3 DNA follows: TGCAGTGCTAGAGCCTCAATGGGGCAAGAGACCCAGTACTTC. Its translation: CSARASMGQETQYF.